The 6 T cell receptor beta chains below come from one sample, sequenced in a study of cytomegalovirus exposure and HLA in healthy donors. Profiling relied on immunoSEQ multiplex PCR, and the TCRdb table lists in-frame clones only, not all of them. The table has 120,000 or so clones, more than 95% seen once. The source material was PBMCs. The source of these receptors is a man aged 18 to 29 in good health and CMV-seronegative.

This clone is a singleton in its sample. The chain has TRBV10-3 and TRBJ2-1; 9 bases agree with TRBD1. This CDR3 region has 16 residues. The V gene's germline CDR1 is ENHRY and CDR2 SYGVKD. V lost 5 bases to trimming and J lost 7 bases; unmatched junction nucleotides: 12. The CDR3 is CAISLTPGTGKNEQFF. Written as DNA, the CDR3 is TGTGCCATCAGTCTAACTCCCGGGACAGGGAAGAATGAGCAGTTCTTC.

This clone appeared a single time. The genes are TRBV27 and TRBJ2-2; D gene unclear. Germline CDR1 MNHEY, CDR2 SMNVEV (reference sequence). V was pared by 0 bases and J by 6 bases, with 5 bases between. This CDR3 spans 13 amino acids. This CDR3 is CASSLSGSGELFF. The CDR3, as DNA: TGTGCCAGCAGTTTATCCGGTTCCGGGGAGCTGTTTTTT.

The CDR3 loop reads CAISVSEHSYEQYF. The CDR3 nucleotides are TGTGCCATCAGCGTTAGCGAACACTCCTACGAGCAGTACTTC. The rearrangement links TRBV10-3 to TRBJ2-7; TRBD2 might be the D (5 bases). With 6 bases removed from V and 0 bases from J, the gap between germline ends came to 12 bases. Germline assignment: CDR1 ENHRY and CDR2 SYGVKD. The CDR3 is 14 residues long.

The genes are TRBV15 and TRBJ2-7; TRBD2 matches at 9 bases. CDR1 is LNHNV and CDR2 is YYDKDF in the germline V gene (reference sequence). V shed 8 bases, J shed 1 base, and the junction held 12 bases outside the gene matches. This CDR3 comprises 16 residues. CDR3 sequence reads: CATHLGGAGGSYEQYF. The CDR3 DNA sequence: TGTGCCACCCACCTGGGAGGAGCGGGAGGTTCCTACGAGCAGTACTTC.

This chain connects TRBV5-1 to TRBJ2-7; 10 nucleotides align to TRBD1. The CDR3 length is 15 residues. Unmatched junction bases numbered 2, after V lost 0 bases and J lost 2 bases. Germline CDR1 and CDR2: SGHRS and YFSETQ. CDR3 DNA sequence: TGCGCCAGCAGCTTGGGTGGACAGGGGGCCTACGAGCAGTACTTC. Protein sequence: CASSLGGQGAYEQYF.

The J gene is TRBJ1-5, the V gene TRBV19; D is possibly TRBD1 (5 bases). The CDR3 covers 14 residues. The germline gives CDR1 LNHDA, CDR2 SQIVND (reference sequence). The V and J ends lost 6 bases and 1 base respectively, with 10 bases between them. DNA for the CDR3: TGTGCCAGTAGAGGACATACAAGCAATCAGCCCCAGCATTTT. This gives the protein CASRGHTSNQPQHF.